This is a list of T cell receptor beta chains from one sample in a study of cytomegalovirus exposure and HLA in healthy donors. Here immunoSEQ multiplex PCR was the method, and the copy in TCRdb shows in-frame clones only, minus some. Of under 80,000 clones detected, approximately 72% appear once; the ten largest clones hold roughly 51%. Sequenced material: PBMCs. The source is a man aged 45-65 years in good health and CMV-seropositive. The CDR3 runs from the conserved cysteine through the conserved F or W.

J gene: TRBJ1-1
V gene: TRBV12-5
CDR3 protein: CASGLSRVEVF

J gene: TRBJ2-6
V gene: TRBV28
CDR3 protein: CASSFGGQSSGANVLTF

J gene: TRBJ1-1
V gene: TRBV9
CDR3 protein: CASSAIPATGRTEAFF

J gene: TRBJ1-1
V gene: TRBV19
CDR3 protein: CASSSGTVRYAAFF

J gene: TRBJ2-2
V gene: TRBV7-8
CDR3 protein: CASKGSRREGPTGELFF

J gene: TRBJ1-6
V gene: TRBV6-1
CDR3 protein: CASSSGTGGSSPLHF

J gene: TRBJ1-4
V gene: TRBV18
CDR3 protein: CASSPGQGPNEKLFF

J gene: TRBJ2-1
V gene: TRBV20-1
CDR3 protein: CSAAGNEQFF

J gene: TRBJ2-3
V gene: TRBV9
CDR3 protein: CASSAGGGLARGTDTQYF

J gene: TRBJ2-7
V gene: TRBV9
CDR3 protein: CASSRGLGGEQYF

J gene: TRBJ2-7
V gene: TRBV7-9
CDR3 protein: CSSRRDRVEQYF

J gene: TRBJ2-7
V gene: TRBV6-6
CDR3 protein: CASGQTYEQYF

J gene: TRBJ1-1
V gene: TRBV27
CDR3 protein: CASGRTGANTEAFF

J gene: TRBJ2-3
V gene: TRBV28
CDR3 protein: CASSFVQFTDTQYF

J gene: TRBJ2-2
V gene: TRBV19
CDR3 protein: CASNDRGTGELFF

J gene: TRBJ2-5
V gene: TRBV29-1
CDR3 protein: CSVGGTGGVGWETQYF

J gene: TRBJ2-7
V gene: TRBV10-3
CDR3 protein: CATLPAGGTNYEQYF

J gene: TRBJ2-5
V gene: TRBV28
CDR3 protein: CASSLPLPRDRSQETQYF

J gene: TRBJ2-1
V gene: TRBV18
CDR3 protein: CASSGEVDEQFF

J gene: TRBJ2-5
V gene: TRBV4-2
CDR3 protein: CASSQAALAGGPSPETQYF

J gene: TRBJ2-2
V gene: TRBV6-1
CDR3 protein: CASTGGGSNTGELFF

J gene: TRBJ2-4
V gene: TRBV28
CDR3 protein: CAAGGGAAKNIQYF

J gene: TRBJ2-3
V gene: TRBV7-9
CDR3 protein: CSSGSLTDTQYF

J gene: TRBJ2-3
V gene: TRBV7-9
CDR3 protein: CASSLSVGGDTQYF

J gene: TRBJ2-1
V gene: TRBV10-1
CDR3 protein: CASSDLAGDNEQFF